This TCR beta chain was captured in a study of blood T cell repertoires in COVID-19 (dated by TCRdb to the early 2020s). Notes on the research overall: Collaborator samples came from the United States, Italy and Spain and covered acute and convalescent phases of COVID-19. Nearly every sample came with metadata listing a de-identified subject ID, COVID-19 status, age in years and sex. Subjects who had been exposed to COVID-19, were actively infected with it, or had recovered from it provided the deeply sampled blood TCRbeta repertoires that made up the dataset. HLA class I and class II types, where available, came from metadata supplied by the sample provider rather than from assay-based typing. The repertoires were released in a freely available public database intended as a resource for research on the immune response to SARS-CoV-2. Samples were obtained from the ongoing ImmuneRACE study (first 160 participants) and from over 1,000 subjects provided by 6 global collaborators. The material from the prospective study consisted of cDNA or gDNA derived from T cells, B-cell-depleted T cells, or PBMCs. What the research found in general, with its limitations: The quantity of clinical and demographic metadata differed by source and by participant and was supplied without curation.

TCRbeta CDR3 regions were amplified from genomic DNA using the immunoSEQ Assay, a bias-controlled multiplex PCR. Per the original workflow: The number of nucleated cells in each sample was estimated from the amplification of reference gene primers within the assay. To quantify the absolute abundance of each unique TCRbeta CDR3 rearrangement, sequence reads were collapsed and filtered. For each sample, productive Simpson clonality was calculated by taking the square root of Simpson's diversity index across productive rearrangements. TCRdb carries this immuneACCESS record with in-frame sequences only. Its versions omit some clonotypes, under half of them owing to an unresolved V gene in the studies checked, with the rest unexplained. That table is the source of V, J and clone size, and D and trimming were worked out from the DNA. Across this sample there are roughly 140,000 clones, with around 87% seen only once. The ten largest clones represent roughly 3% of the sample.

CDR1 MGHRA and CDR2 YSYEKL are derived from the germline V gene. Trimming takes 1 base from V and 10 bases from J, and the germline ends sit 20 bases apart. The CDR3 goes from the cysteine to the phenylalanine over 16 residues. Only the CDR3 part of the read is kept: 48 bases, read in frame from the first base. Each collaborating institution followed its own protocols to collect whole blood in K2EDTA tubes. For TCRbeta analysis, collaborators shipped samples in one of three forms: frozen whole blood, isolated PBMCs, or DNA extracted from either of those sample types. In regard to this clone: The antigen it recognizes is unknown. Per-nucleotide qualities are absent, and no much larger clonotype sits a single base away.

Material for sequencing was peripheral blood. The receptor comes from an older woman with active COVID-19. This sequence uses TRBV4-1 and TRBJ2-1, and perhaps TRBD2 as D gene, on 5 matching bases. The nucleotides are TGCGCCAGCAGCCAAGCCGGCCGGGGAAACCAGATCGAGCAGTTCTTC. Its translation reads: CASSQAGRGNQIEQFF.